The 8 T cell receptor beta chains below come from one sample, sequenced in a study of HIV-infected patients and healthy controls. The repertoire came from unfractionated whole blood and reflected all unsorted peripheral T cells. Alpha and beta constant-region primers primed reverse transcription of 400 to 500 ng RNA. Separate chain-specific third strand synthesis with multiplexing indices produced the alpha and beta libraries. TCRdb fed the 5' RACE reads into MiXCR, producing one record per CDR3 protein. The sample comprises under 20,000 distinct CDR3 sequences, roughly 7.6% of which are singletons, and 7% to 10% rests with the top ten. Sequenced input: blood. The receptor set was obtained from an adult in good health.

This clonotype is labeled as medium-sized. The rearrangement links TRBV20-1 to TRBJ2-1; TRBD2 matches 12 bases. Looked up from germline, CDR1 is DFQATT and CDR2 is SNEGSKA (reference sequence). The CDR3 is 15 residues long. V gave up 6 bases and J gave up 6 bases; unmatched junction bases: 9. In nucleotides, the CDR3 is TGCAGTGCCCGTCGGACTAGCGGGGATAGCAATGAGCAGTTCTTC. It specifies CSARRTSGDSNEQFF.

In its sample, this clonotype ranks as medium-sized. Here the CDR3 reads CASSVSGIIQETQYF. Here the CDR3 DNA reads TGTGCCAGCAGCGTAAGCGGGATCATCCAAGAGACCCAGTACTTC. The chain joins TRBV9 to TRBJ2-5, with 7 bases lining up with TRBD2. The length of the CDR3 is 15 residues. The J segment lost 1 base and the V segment lost 1 base, leaving 4 bases of the junction unmatched. The germline CDR1 and CDR2 sequences are SGDLS and YYNGEE.

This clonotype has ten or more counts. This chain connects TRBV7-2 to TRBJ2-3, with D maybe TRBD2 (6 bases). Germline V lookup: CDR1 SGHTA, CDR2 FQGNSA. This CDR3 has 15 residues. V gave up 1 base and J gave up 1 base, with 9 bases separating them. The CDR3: CASSLGGARTDTQYF. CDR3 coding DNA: TGTGCCAGCAGCTTAGGCGGGGCACGCACAGATACGCAGTATTTT.

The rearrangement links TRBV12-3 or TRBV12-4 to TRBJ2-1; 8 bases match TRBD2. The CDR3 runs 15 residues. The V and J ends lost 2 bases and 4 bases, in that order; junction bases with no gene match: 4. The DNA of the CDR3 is TGTGCCAGCAGTTTACTACTAGCGGATTACAATGAGCAGTTCTTC. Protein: CASSLLLADYNEQFF.

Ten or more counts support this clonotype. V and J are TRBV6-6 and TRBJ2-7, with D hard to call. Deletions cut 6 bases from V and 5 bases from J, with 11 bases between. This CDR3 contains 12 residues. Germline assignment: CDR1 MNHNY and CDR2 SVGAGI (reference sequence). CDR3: CASRAGGDEQYF. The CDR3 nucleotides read TGTGCCAGCAGGGCCGGCGGCGACGAGCAGTACTTC.

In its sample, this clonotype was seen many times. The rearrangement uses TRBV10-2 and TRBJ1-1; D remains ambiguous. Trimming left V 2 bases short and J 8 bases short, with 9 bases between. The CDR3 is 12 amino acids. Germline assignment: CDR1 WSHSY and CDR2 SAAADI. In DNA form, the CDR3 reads TGCGCCAGCAGTGAGCTTCGGGTCGAAGCTTTCTTT. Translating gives CASSELRVEAFF.

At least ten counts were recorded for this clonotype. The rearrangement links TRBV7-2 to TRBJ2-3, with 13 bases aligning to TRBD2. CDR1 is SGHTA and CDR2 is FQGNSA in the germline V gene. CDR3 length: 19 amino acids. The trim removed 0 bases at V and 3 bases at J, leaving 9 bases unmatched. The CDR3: CASSLAPPGTSGDTDTQYF. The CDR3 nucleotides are TGTGCCAGCAGCTTAGCCCCACCCGGGACTAGCGGGGATACAGATACGCAGTATTTT.

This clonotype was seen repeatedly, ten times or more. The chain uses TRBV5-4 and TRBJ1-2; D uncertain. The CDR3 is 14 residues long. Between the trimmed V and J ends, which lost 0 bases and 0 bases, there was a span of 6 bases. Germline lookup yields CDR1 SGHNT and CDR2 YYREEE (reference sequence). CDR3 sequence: CASSLERSNYGYTF. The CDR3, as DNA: TGTGCCAGCAGCTTGGAACGCTCTAACTATGGCTACACCTTC.